A single count supports the clone carrying this T cell receptor beta chain. Its matching antigen is unknown. Using immunoSEQ multiplex PCR, the repertoire was profiled, and TCRdb retains in-frame clones only, with some absent. The sample includes roughly 1.5 million clones, 95% to 99% of them seen just once. Germline V gene data show CDR1 as WSHSY and CDR2 as SAAADI. V lost 3 bases and J lost 7; bases outside the gene matches: 18. The CDR3 spans 19 residues. These data belong to a study of shared clonotypes between healthy human individuals. Study-wide findings and caveats: The authors expected sequencing depth to affect clonotype sharing among donors.

CD4+ cells yielded CD45RA+ naive and CD45RA-negative memory subsets. The origin of this receptor is a man aged 30-40 years in good health. Sequencing was done on a sample of naive CD4+ T cells sorted from blood. Documented subset: CD45RA+ positively selected. V is TRBV10-2 and J is TRBJ2-7; 13 bases line up with TRBD2. DNA for the CDR3: TGCGCCAGCAGTGACGGGATACTAGCGGGAGGGCTGGTTCGCCGAGAGCAGTACTTC. Amino acid sequence: CASSDGILAGGLVRREQYF.